This TCR beta chain was sequenced in a study of response to subunit inactivated influenza vaccine. Study results and limitations: Authors suggested few new T cells are recruited by each seasonal influenza vaccination.

Trimming removed 4 bases from V and 0 bases from J; junction bases left unmatched: 9. Germline V gene lookup returns CDR1 DFQATT and CDR2 SNEGSKA (reference sequence). The CDR3 sequence is 20 residues long. This clonotype has just a few counts. Antigen unknown. TCRdb called the RT-PCR reads again in MiXCR, with one record for every CDR3 protein. The sample contains about half a million distinct CDR3 sequences, around 9.9% of which appear only once. This specimen was PBMCs from blood, taken roughly 6 weeks after vaccination. The rearrangement joins TRBV20-1 to TRBJ2-6, with 16 bases matching TRBD2. This sequence was found in a man aged 50-60 years who received an inactivated influenza vaccine. The CDR3 region has the DNA TGCAGTGCTAACCGCCAGGGACTAGCGGGGGGGAGCTCTGGGGCCAACGTCCTGACTTTC. Encoded protein: CSANRQGLAGGSSGANVLTF.